What follows is one TCR beta chain and its context. The antigen is not known. This CDR3 comprises 15 residues. Unmatched junction bases numbered 9, after V lost 8 bases and J lost 1 base. The data were taken from a study of blood T cells in healthy people across ages. General study results and limits: Roughly linear age-related decline in beta diversity appeared, significant by age 40. Naive T cell percentage by flow cytometry tracked strongly with beta diversity. Because donor CMV status was unknown, expanded clonotype changes were possibly confounded.

A sample-barcoded 5' primer and a J-beta primer mix were used in a second PCR of roughly 6 to 11 cycles. From each sample, at least 2.5 million paired-end reads containing CDR3 were obtained. MiXCR, applied by TCRdb to the 5' RACE reads, yields one record per CDR3 protein. The sample contains hundreds of thousands of distinct CDR3 sequences, around 45% of which appear only once. Sequences were obtained from blood. The chain couples TRBV12-3 or TRBV12-4 to TRBJ2-5; TRBD2 agrees at 8 bases. This receptor was identified in an elderly man in good health. CDR3 loop: CASRNGLAGQETQYF. CDR3 coding DNA: TGTGCCAGCCGCAACGGGCTAGCGGGCCAAGAGACCCAGTACTTC.